The entry below gives a single T cell receptor beta chain sequence along with its context. The antigen is unknown. This sample is part of a study of cytomegalovirus exposure and HLA in healthy donors. PCR was performed using 60 Vbeta and 13 Jbeta primers. Method: immunoSEQ multiplex PCR; TCRdb's copy keeps in-frame clones and lacks some. Here the sample spans roughly 140,000 clones, over 65% being singletons. Whole-study findings and limits: Reported findings show TCR beta sequences accurately forecast HLA-A and HLA-B alleles in most subjects. As immune exposure information, only CMV serostatus was available. Earlier analysis looked at TCR beta V segments, and most were productive about 87% or about 30% of the time.

The sample consisted of PBMCs. This clonotype originated in a man aged 40-50 years in good health and CMV-seropositive.

CDR3 residues: CASSLPLLDFQETQYF. The DNA of the CDR3 is TGCGCCAGCAGCTTGCCGCTCCTGGACTTCCAAGAGACCCAGTACTTC. The chain couples TRBV5-1 to TRBJ2-5; D may be TRBD2 (5 bases). The length of the CDR3 is 16 residues. Germline CDR1 reads SGHRS; CDR2 reads YFSETQ. Trimming left V 1 base short and J 1 base short, with 14 bases between.